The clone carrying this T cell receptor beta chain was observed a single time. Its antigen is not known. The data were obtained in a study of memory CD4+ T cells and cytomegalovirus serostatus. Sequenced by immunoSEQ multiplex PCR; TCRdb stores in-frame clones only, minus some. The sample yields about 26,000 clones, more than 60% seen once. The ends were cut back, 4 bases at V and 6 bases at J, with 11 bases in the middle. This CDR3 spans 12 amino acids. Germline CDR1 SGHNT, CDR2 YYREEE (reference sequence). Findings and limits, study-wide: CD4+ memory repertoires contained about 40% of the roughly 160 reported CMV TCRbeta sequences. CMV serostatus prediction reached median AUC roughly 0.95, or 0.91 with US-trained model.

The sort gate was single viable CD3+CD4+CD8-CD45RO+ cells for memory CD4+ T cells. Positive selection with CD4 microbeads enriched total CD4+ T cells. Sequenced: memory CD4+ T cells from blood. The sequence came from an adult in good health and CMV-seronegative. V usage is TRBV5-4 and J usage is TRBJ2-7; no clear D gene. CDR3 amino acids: CASSPGTSEQYF. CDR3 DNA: TGTGCCAGCAGCCCCGGTACCAGCGAGCAGTACTTC.